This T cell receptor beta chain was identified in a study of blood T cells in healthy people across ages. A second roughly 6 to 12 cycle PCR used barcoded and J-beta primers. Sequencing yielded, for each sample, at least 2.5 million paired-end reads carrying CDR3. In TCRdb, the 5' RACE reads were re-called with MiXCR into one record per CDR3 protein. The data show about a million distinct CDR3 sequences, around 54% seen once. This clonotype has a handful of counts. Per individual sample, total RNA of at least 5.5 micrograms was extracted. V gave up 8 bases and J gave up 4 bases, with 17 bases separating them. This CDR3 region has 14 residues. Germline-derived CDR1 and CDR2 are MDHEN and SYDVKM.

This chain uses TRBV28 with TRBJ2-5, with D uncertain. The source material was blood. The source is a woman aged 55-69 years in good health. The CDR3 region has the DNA TGTGCCAGCGTTCGCGAAACCGATTCAGAGACCCAGTACTTC. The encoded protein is CASVRETDSETQYF.